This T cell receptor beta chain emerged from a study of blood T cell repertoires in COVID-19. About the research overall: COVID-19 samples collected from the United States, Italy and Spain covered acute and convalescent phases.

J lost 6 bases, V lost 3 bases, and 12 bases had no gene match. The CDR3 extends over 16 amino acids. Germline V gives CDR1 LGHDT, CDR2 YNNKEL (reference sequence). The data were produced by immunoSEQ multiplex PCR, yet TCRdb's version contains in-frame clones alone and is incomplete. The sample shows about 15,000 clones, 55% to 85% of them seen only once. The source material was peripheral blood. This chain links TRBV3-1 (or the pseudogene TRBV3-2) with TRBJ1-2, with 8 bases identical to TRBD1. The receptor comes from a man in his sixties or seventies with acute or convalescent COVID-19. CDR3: CASSHYLDRGRDGYTF. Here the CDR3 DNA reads TGTGCCAGCAGCCATTACCTTGACAGGGGTAGGGATGGCTACACCTTC.